The 23 T cell receptor beta chains below all came from one sample that was sequenced in a study of cytomegalovirus exposure and HLA in healthy donors. The PCR made use of 60 Vbeta and 13 Jbeta primers. The data were produced by immunoSEQ multiplex PCR, yet TCRdb's version contains in-frame clones alone and is incomplete. The sample totals around 140,000 clones; its top ten clones hold approximately 1.6%. Sequencing was carried out using PBMCs. The receptors come from a woman in her forties in good health and CMV-seropositive.

The chain combines TRBV5-1 with TRBJ2-7, with 9 bases fitting TRBD2. Germline V gene sequence: CDR1 SGHRS, CDR2 YFSETQ. CDR3 length: 14 amino acids. The V and J ends lost 4 bases and 0 bases, in that order; junction bases with no gene match: 2. In DNA form, the CDR3 reads TGCGCCAGCAGCGTGACTAGCGGCTCCTACGAGCAGTACTTC. Amino acid sequence: CASSVTSGSYEQYF.

The J gene is TRBJ1-3, the V gene TRBV4-1; D is ambiguous. V lost 4 bases and J lost 2, with 12 bases in between. This CDR3 region has 15 residues. CDR1 and CDR2 (germline): MGHRA, YSYEKL. CDR3 sequence: CASSREWATGNTIYF. DNA of the CDR3: TGCGCCAGCAGCCGGGAGTGGGCAACTGGAAACACCATATATTTT.

This rearrangement joins TRBV19 to TRBJ2-3; 12 nucleotides align to TRBD2. Germline V gene lookup returns CDR1 LNHDA and CDR2 SQIVND (reference sequence). With 0 bases clipped from V and 1 base from J, the junction kept 8 bases outside the gene matches. The CDR3 runs to 19 residues. The CDR3 loop reads CASSIDRLAGDVGTDTQYF. The CDR3 DNA is TGTGCCAGTAGTATAGATCGACTAGCGGGAGATGTGGGCACAGATACGCAGTATTTT.

The genes are TRBV10-2 and TRBJ1-5; 8 bases map to TRBD1. CDR1 and CDR2 (germline): WSHSY, SAAADI. V shed 11 bases, J shed 1 base, and the junction held 7 bases outside the gene matches. This CDR3 spans 14 amino acids. CDR3 coding DNA: TGCGCCCCGAGGACAGGGCAGAGCAATCAGCCCCAGCATTTT. Protein sequence: CAPRTGQSNQPQHF.

The genes are TRBV15 and TRBJ2-6; the D gene is possibly TRBD2 (6 bases). The CDR3 has 17 residues. Germline V gives CDR1 LNHNV, CDR2 YYDKDF (reference sequence). V lost 0 bases, J lost 4 bases, and 13 bases lay in between. CDR3 coding DNA: TGTGCCACCAGCAGAGATCGGAGGGAGGCGGGGGCCAACGTCCTGACTTTC. Translating it yields CATSRDRREAGANVLTF.

The chain joins TRBV11-1 to TRBJ1-2; unclear D gene. The CDR3 length is 15 residues. Trimming pared 3 bases from V and 2 bases from J, leaving 13 bases between. Germline V lookup: CDR1 SGHAT, CDR2 FQDESV (reference sequence). CDR3 coding DNA: TGTGCCAGCAGCTTCACCGGGATAGAGAACTATGGCTACACCTTC. This gives the protein CASSFTGIENYGYTF.

This chain uses TRBV28 with TRBJ2-2; TRBD1 matches 7 bases. Germline V gene lookup returns CDR1 MDHEN and CDR2 SYDVKM. The CDR3 runs 15 residues. V lost 5 bases and J lost 0; bases outside the gene matches: 3. The CDR3 loop reads CASSVDRPNTGELFF. DNA for the CDR3: TGTGCCAGCAGTGTGGACAGGCCGAACACCGGGGAGCTGTTTTTT. Looking up the rest from reference TRBV28 and TRBJ2-2 gives the full variable domain: DVKVTQSSRYLVKRTGEKVFLECVQDMDHENMFWYRQDPGLGLRLIYFSYDVKMKEKGDIPEGYSVSREKKERFSLILESASTNQTSMYLCASSVDRPNTGELFFGEGSRLTVL.

The chain couples TRBV29-1 to TRBJ2-3, with TRBD2 matching over 14 bases. Germline V gene data show CDR1 as SQVTM and CDR2 as ANQGSEA. V was clipped by 6 bases and J by 4 bases; unmatched bases: 12. The CDR3 runs 17 residues. The CDR3 reads CSVSGTSGSESPDTQYF. CDR3 nucleotide sequence: TGCAGCGTCTCCGGGACTAGCGGGAGCGAATCCCCAGATACGCAGTATTTT.

This chain links TRBV19 with TRBJ1-1; 7 bases agree with TRBD1. From germline, CDR1 is LNHDA and CDR2 SQIVND (reference sequence). J gave up 0 bases and V 8 bases, and 15 bases lay outside the gene matches. CDR3 length: 17 amino acids. CDR3 sequence: CASGPHMGQLLNTEAFF. The DNA for the CDR3 is TGTGCCAGTGGACCCCATATGGGACAGCTCTTGAACACTGAAGCTTTCTTT.

The chain uses TRBV27 and TRBJ2-7, with D unclear. CDR3 length equals 11 residues. Between the trimmed V and J ends, which lost 5 bases and 3 bases, there was a span of 5 bases. Germline values: CDR1 MNHEY, CDR2 SMNVEV (reference sequence). Here the CDR3 DNA reads TGTGCCAGCAGTCCCCTCTACGAGCAGTACTTC. Protein: CASSPLYEQYF.

The chain recombines TRBV7-9 with TRBJ1-3; maybe TRBD1 (6 bases). Germline V CDR1 and CDR2: SEHNR, FQNEAQ (reference sequence). The CDR3 covers 14 residues. Trimming stripped 5 bases from V and 2 bases from J, with 10 bases between. CDR3 loop: CASSGTYTGNTIYF. The CDR3 DNA is TGTGCCAGCAGCGGGACATACACTGGAAACACCATATATTTT.

The chain uses TRBV4-1 and TRBJ2-5; 7 nucleotides match TRBD2. V lost 1 base to trimming and J lost 3 bases; unmatched junction nucleotides: 8. The germline V gene encodes CDR1 MGHRA and CDR2 YSYEKL. The CDR3 runs 16 residues. In DNA form, the CDR3 reads TGCGCCAGCAGCCAAGGCGGGGGTATAGGGGAAGAGACCCAGTACTTC. Amino acid sequence: CASSQGGGIGEETQYF.

This chain uses TRBV4-1 with TRBJ2-1; the D gene is possibly TRBD2 (5 bases). The germline gives CDR1 MGHRA, CDR2 YSYEKL. Between the trimmed V and J ends, which lost 4 bases and 10 bases, there was a span of 23 bases. The CDR3 consists of 16 residues. The DNA of the CDR3 is TGCGCCAGCAGCCGCCCCCGCCTGGTCGCGGGTACAGAGCAGTTCTTC. It codes for CASSRPRLVAGTEQFF.

The CDR3 bases are TGTGCCAGCTCACCATTGGCAGGGGGTTTCGCCGGGGAGCTGTTTTTT. Its translation: CASSPLAGGFAGELFF. V is TRBV18 and J is TRBJ2-2, with 7 bases fitting TRBD1. The J segment lost 6 bases and the V segment lost 2 bases, leaving 9 bases of the junction unmatched. Germline lookup yields CDR1 KGHSH and CDR2 LQKENI. CDR3 size: 16 residues.

The rearrangement uses TRBV6-6 and TRBJ2-7; the D gene is possibly TRBD1 (6 bases). The germline V gene encodes CDR1 MNHNY and CDR2 SVGAGI (reference sequence). V was shortened by 2 bases and J by 3 bases, with 11 bases between the two germline ends. The CDR3 has 14 amino acids. Written as DNA, the CDR3 is TGTGCCAGCAGTTACCTAGGGACAATCTACGAGCAGTACTTC. It specifies CASSYLGTIYEQYF.

The chain uses TRBV5-4 and TRBJ2-5, with 12 bases that match TRBD2. V gave up 4 bases and J gave up 2 bases; unmatched junction bases: 9. Germline V gene lookup returns CDR1 SGHNT and CDR2 YYREEE (reference sequence). The CDR3 runs to 17 residues. The CDR3 bases are TGTGCCAGCAGCAAACTAATAGGGACTAGCGGGCAAGAGACCCAGTACTTC. The encoded protein is CASSKLIGTSGQETQYF.

Written as DNA, the CDR3 is TGCAGCGTCAGACTAGATAGTGAGCAGTTCTTC. Amino acids: CSVRLDSEQFF. The chain recombines TRBV29-1 with TRBJ2-1; D perhaps matches TRBD2 (6 bases). The V gene lost 6 bases and the J gene lost 9 bases, with 12 bases spanning the gap. This CDR3 comprises 11 residues. Germline-derived CDR1 and CDR2 are SQVTM and ANQGSEA.

The genes are TRBV7-2 and TRBJ2-3, with TRBD2 as a possible D gene (5 bases). Germline assignment: CDR1 SGHTA and CDR2 FQGNSA. The CDR3 has 17 residues. The V and J ends lost 1 base and 5 bases respectively, with 19 bases between them. CDR3 nucleotide sequence: TGTGCCAGCAGCTTAGATCGCGGCCCGGGTCGGGGAGATACGCAGTATTTT. Amino acids: CASSLDRGPGRGDTQYF.

The chain joins TRBV7-3 to TRBJ2-7, with 9 nucleotides matching TRBD1. The CDR3 length is 16 residues. Losses at the gene ends were 4 bases for V and 2 bases for J; bases not matched to a gene: 9. In germline, CDR1 is SGHTA, CDR2 FQGTGA. The CDR3 nucleotides are TGTGCCAGCAGCTCCTACAGGGGGCCTCGACCCTACGAGCAGTACTTC. Translated, it gives CASSSYRGPRPYEQYF.

The chain uses TRBV5-1 and TRBJ2-7; D not resolved. V was cut by 4 bases and J by 5 bases, with 10 bases left in between. The CDR3 covers 12 residues. Looked up from germline, CDR1 is SGHRS and CDR2 is YFSETQ. Written as DNA, the CDR3 is TGCGCCAGCAGCCCTAATCGCGACGAGCAGTACTTC. Amino acid sequence: CASSPNRDEQYF. Combining the CDR3 with reference TRBV5-1 and TRBJ2-7 gives the whole variable domain KAGVTQTPRYLIKTRGQQVTLSCSPISGHRSVSWYQQTPGQGLQFLFEYFSETQRNKGNFPGRFSGRQFSNSRSEMNVSTLELGDSALYLCASSPNRDEQYFGPGTRLTVT.

The V call is TRBV9, the J call TRBJ2-6; D not resolved. V was clipped by 0 bases and J by 2 bases, with 6 bases between them. CDR1 SGDLS and CDR2 YYNGEE come from the germline V gene. The CDR3 sequence is 15 residues long. The chain's CDR3 is CASSVGATGANVLTF. In DNA, the CDR3 is TGTGCCAGCAGCGTAGGAGCGACTGGGGCCAACGTCCTGACTTTC.

This rearrangement joins TRBV28 to TRBJ2-3, with D possibly being TRBD2 (7 bases). Germline CDR1 reads MDHEN; CDR2 reads SYDVKM. Trimming stripped 5 bases from V and 0 bases from J, with 15 bases between. The CDR3 runs 16 residues. The CDR3 nucleotides read TGTGCCAGCAGTCCTCTGGGGGGGGCTAGCACAGATACGCAGTATTTT. It encodes CASSPLGGASTDTQYF.

V is TRBV14 and J is TRBJ1-4, with 9 bases matching TRBD1. The CDR3 is made up of 17 amino acids. Germline loops: CDR1 SGHDN, CDR2 FVKESK. Trimming cost V 5 bases and J 8 bases; bases outside gene matches: 15. For the CDR3, the DNA is TGTGCCAGCAGCTACGTCCCGGGACAGGGTCCGGGCGAAAAACTGTTTTTT. Its protein is CASSYVPGQGPGEKLFF. Based on the CDR3 plus reference TRBV14 and TRBJ1-4, the full variable domain is EAGVTQFPSHSVIEKGQTVTLRCDPISGHDNLYWYRRVMGKEIKFLLHFVKESKQDESGMPNNRFLAERTGGTYSTLKVQPAELEDSGVYFCASSYVPGQGPGEKLFFGSGTQLSVL.